This TCR beta chain was obtained from a study of blood T cell repertoires in COVID-19. The overall study: The United States, Italy and Spain provided the acute and convalescent COVID-19 samples. From T cells, B-cell-depleted T cells, or PBMCs came the material, which was cDNA or gDNA.

A few counts support this clone. Original analysis: Scientists estimated how many nucleated cells there were by amplifying reference gene primers. Using immunoSEQ multiplex PCR, the repertoire was profiled, and TCRdb retains in-frame clones only, with some absent. V, J and clone size are those of that table, while D and trimming were read from the DNA. The sample carries 350,000 to 400,000 clones, around 90% recorded once. This CDR3 contains 15 residues. Germline V gives CDR1 SGHTA, CDR2 FQGNSA. V lost 2 bases and J lost 8; bases outside the gene matches: 7. All enrollees were roughly 18 to 95 years old and from some 24 US areas.

This TCR derives from a woman aged 18-29 years who had recovered from COVID-19. V is TRBV7-2 and J is TRBJ2-1; 9 bases are a match to TRBD2. The material sequenced was PBMCs or T cells enriched from blood (not recorded which). CDR3 nucleotides: TGTGCCAGCAGCTTACCGGCGGGGGGGTTGGATGAGCAGTTCTTC. Its translation: CASSLPAGGLDEQFF.